The text below deals with one TCR beta chain. The CDR3 contains 14 residues. Germline values: CDR1 SNHLY, CDR2 FYNNEI. V lost 6 bases and J lost 5; bases outside the gene matches: 7. Original data processing: Using reference gene primer amplification, nucleated cell counts were estimated. Sequencing used immunoSEQ multiplex PCR; TCRdb keeps in-frame clones, though not all of them. The DNA gave D and trimming, while V, J and clone size come from that table. The repertoire holds 150,000 to 200,000 clones, 81% seen once, with approximately 11% in the top ten. This record belongs to a study of blood T cell repertoires in COVID-19. At the level of the study: From T cells, B-cell-depleted T cells, or PBMCs came the material, which was cDNA or gDNA.

Sequencing used peripheral blood. The clonotype originates from a man between 60 and 70 years old with active or convalescent COVID-19. The J gene is TRBJ2-1, the V gene TRBV2; 7 bases align to TRBD2. The CDR3 sequence: CASRITSVNNEQFF. The CDR3 DNA reads TGTGCCAGCAGAATTACTAGCGTGAACAATGAGCAGTTCTTC.